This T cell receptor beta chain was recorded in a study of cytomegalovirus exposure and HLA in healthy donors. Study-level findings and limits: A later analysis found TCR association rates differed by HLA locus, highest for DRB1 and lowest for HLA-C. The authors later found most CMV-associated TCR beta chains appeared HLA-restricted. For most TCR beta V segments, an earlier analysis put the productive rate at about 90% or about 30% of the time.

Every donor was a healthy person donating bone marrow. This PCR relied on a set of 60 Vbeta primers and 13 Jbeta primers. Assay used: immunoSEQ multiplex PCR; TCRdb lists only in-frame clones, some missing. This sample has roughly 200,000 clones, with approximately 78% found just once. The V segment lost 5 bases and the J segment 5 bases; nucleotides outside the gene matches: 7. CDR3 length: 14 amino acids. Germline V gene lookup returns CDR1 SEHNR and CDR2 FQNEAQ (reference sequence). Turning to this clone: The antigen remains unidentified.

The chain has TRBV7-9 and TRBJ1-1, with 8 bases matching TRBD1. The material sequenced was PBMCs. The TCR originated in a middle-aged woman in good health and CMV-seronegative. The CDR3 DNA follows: TGTGCCAGCAGCATACACACAGGGGGGACTGAAGCTTTCTTT. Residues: CASSIHTGGTEAFF.